This T cell receptor beta chain was documented in a study of Ad26.COV2.S vaccination and SARS-CoV-2 variants (dated by TCRdb to about 2021). Regarding the research as a whole: Donors in the vaccine arm were drawn from COV1001, a phase I-IIa trial of Ad26.COV2.S in healthy adults that was multicentre, randomized, double-blind and placebo-controlled. Ad26.COV2.S was administered intramuscularly at a dose of 5x10^10 or 1x10^11 viral particles, either as one shot or as two shots given 56 days apart. TCRbeta repertoire sequencing served as the tool for gauging how specific and how broad the SARS-CoV-2-reactive T cell receptors were following Ad26.COV2.S vaccination. The TCR-sequenced set comprised approximately 32 samples: roughly 19 Ad26.COV2.S vaccine recipients, 5 placebo recipients and 8 SARS-CoV-2 convalescent individuals. Trial participants were randomized into five groups of five: low-dose or high-dose Ad26.COV2.S given once or twice, or placebo on both occasions. Investigators remained blinded to trial group allocation during experiments and outcome assessment. Here is what the overall study found, with its caveats: Comparable non-spike TCR breadth was observed between vaccine and placebo recipients, consistent with only spike being contained in the vaccine. Higher spike-specific TCR breadth was observed in Ad26.COV2.S recipients than in placebo recipients (P = 0.0014). The study was not powered to compare responses between vaccine doses or regimens. After vaccination, substantial breadth of spike-specific CD8+ and CD4+ T cell responses was reported. The authors noted that total T cell responses may have been underestimated by the TCR breadth and depth analyses.

The immunoSEQ Assay was the method used to sequence TCRbeta CDR3 regions. After extraction, genomic DNA underwent amplification by bias-controlled multiplex PCR, followed by high-throughput sequencing. Per the original workflow: To quantify the absolute abundance of each unique TCRbeta CDR3 region, sequences were collapsed and filtered. T cell fraction was estimated by normalizing TCRbeta template counts to usable DNA, with usable DNA measured through amplification of reference genes found in all nucleated cells. Repertoire TCRs were annotated as SARS-CoV-2-specific by exact matching of V gene, CDR3 amino acid sequence and J gene to a known reactive TCR set. The reference SARS-CoV-2 TCR set was derived from MIRA and filtered for enrichment in COVID-19-positive ImmuneCODE repertoires, a step that removed public or cross-reactive TCRs. Drawing on the MIRA antigens, annotated TCRs were analysed further at the level of specific ORF or position within ORF. Depth was the summed frequency of annotated unique rearrangements, while breadth was defined as annotated unique rearrangements over total unique productive rearrangements. Two-sided Wilcoxon rank-sum tests were applied when comparing TCR breadth between groups. TCRdb limited this immuneACCESS table to in-frame rearrangements with V and J called. A share of clones is missing; checked studies link under half to unresolved V genes, and the rest is unexplained. D and trimming come from the DNA, and the V and J calls and clone size come from that table. The sample profile shows about 260,000 clones; roughly 87% of them were found once. The top ten hold just under 3% of the sample.

Worth noting for this clone: Its antigen is still unknown. Base qualities were left out, and no much larger clone turns up one base away.

According to the study, the label for this sample's treatment or condition signals: some 20 received Ad26.COV2.S at low or high dose, single or two shots; several received placebo; per-sample allocation not given. For vaccine and placebo recipients, repertoires were sequenced using samples collected on day 63 after the first injection. Between 29 July and 7 August 2020, Cohort 1b enrolled 20 to 30 adults aged 18-55 years at one site in Boston, USA. Ad26.COV2.S was a replication-incompetent adenovirus type 26 vector that expressed a prefusion-stabilized SARS-CoV-2 spike protein derived from the original Wuhan strain. The CDR3 covers 14 residues, taking in both the cysteine and the phenylalanine. Only CDR3 DNA remains: 42 bases, in frame from the first base. V lost 4 bases and J lost 3 bases, and the count of bases not matched to a germline gene is 6. As encoded in the germline V gene, CDR1 is SQVTM while CDR2 is ANQGSEA.

The clonotype comes from a person aged 18-65 years who received the Ad26.COV2.S COVID-19 vaccine or a placebo. The chain uses TRBV29-1 and TRBJ1-5, and 7 junctional nucleotides match TRBD1. Here the sequenced sample was peripheral blood, taken in a trial of Ad26.COV2.S vaccine versus placebo. The DNA sequence is as follows: TGCAGCGTTGTTCAGGGGGGTATCAATCAGCCCCAGCATTTT. It is translated as CSVVQGGINQPQHF.